The subject of this entry is one T cell receptor (beta chain). The sample belongs to a study of blood T cell repertoires in COVID-19. As for the study in general: From T cells, B-cell-depleted T cells, or PBMCs came the material, which was cDNA or gDNA.

V lost 2 bases and J lost 10, with 8 bases in between. Per germline, CDR1 MNHEY and CDR2 SVGAGI. The CDR3 runs to 11 residues. In the study's own analysis: Reference gene primer amplification yielded estimated nucleated cell counts. Using immunoSEQ multiplex PCR, the repertoire was profiled, and TCRdb retains in-frame clones only, with some absent. V and J calls and clone size are given by that table; D and trimming were obtained from the DNA. This table has roughly 120,000 clones, around 80% appearing once. The chain is built from TRBV6-5 and TRBJ1-1; TRBD1 might be the D (5 bases). The sequence was collected from a man aged 65-85 years with acute or convalescent COVID-19. Input material: peripheral blood. CDR3 bases: TGTGCCAGCAGTTACCACAGGATAGCTTTCTTT. As protein: CASSYHRIAFF.